This passage covers 30 T cell receptor beta chains from one sample sequenced in a study of blood T cell repertoires in COVID-19. TCRdb's copy holds only in-frame clones and misses some; the assay was immunoSEQ multiplex PCR. The table lists about 480,000 clones, about 91% of them singletons. Specimen: peripheral blood. These receptors came from a woman aged 50 to 65 with COVID-19, enrolled during active disease.

V and J are TRBV28 and TRBJ2-1; possibly TRBD2 for D (5 bases). The CDR3 extends over 12 amino acids. V was pared by 8 bases and J by 7 bases, with 12 bases between. Germline lookup yields CDR1 MDHEN and CDR2 SYDVKM. CDR3 region: CASEGPLNEQFF. The CDR3 bases are TGTGCCAGCGAGGGCCCCCTGAATGAGCAGTTCTTC.

V and J are TRBV15 and TRBJ1-2; D might be TRBD1 (5 bases). V was cut by 0 bases and J by 4 bases, with 12 bases left in between. The germline V gene has CDR1 LNHNV and CDR2 YYDKDF (reference sequence). This CDR3 contains 15 residues. The CDR3 sequence: CATSRDPHRIYGYTF. The CDR3 DNA follows: TGTGCCACCAGCAGAGATCCGCACAGGATCTATGGCTACACCTTC.

V gene TRBV12-2 combines with J gene TRBJ1-1. TRBV12-2 is designated a pseudogene. The CDR3 is made up of 22 amino acids. DNA for the CDR3: TGTGCAAGTCGCTTAGCAGAGGAGACGTATTTGATCGTGTGTACGGAGAACACTGAAGCTTTCTTT. Translating it yields CASRLAEETYLIVCTENTEAFF.

The chain recombines TRBV3-1 (or the pseudogene TRBV3-2) with TRBJ1-2, with D possibly TRBD1 on 6 matching bases. The germline CDR1 and CDR2 sequences are LGHDT and YNNKEL (reference sequence). V lost 1 base, J lost 4 bases, and 10 bases lay in between. The CDR3 is 14 amino acids. Here the CDR3 DNA reads TGTGCCAGCAGCCAAGGGGGACAAGCCTATGGCTACACCTTC. Its translation is CASSQGGQAYGYTF.

This clone has only one observation. This rearrangement joins TRBV10-1 to TRBJ2-3; no reliable D call. Germline CDR1 is WNHNN and CDR2 is SYGVQD (reference sequence). The CDR3 loop spans 14 amino acids. Trimming left V 0 bases short and J 3 bases short, with 7 bases between. The CDR3 DNA follows: TGCGCCAGCAGTGAGTCGGGCGTAACAGATACGCAGTATTTT. This encodes CASSESGVTDTQYF.

CDR3 bases: TGTGCCAGTAGGGTGACAGCCGGGGGGACTGAAGCTTTCTTT. This codes for CASRVTAGGTEAFF. The gene calls are TRBV19 and TRBJ1-1, with D tentatively TRBD1 (5 bases). The germline V gene encodes CDR1 LNHDA and CDR2 SQIVND (reference sequence). CDR3 length: 14 amino acids. The V gene lost 6 bases and the J gene lost 5 bases, with 16 bases spanning the gap.

The V and J genes are TRBV5-1 and TRBJ2-4; 8 bases map to TRBD2. V was clipped by 5 bases and J by 6 bases; unmatched bases: 13. Germline V lookup: CDR1 SGHRS, CDR2 YFSETQ. The CDR3 spans 16 residues. The CDR3 coding sequence is TGCGCCAGCAGATTTGGCGAGCGGGGGCCGGGAAACATTCAGTACTTC. Its translation is CASRFGERGPGNIQYF.

J is TRBJ2-1 and V is TRBV11-2; TRBD1 aligns across 8 bases. The CDR3 is made up of 15 amino acids. From germline, CDR1 is SGHAT and CDR2 FQNNGV. The J segment lost 5 bases and the V segment lost 2 bases, leaving 5 bases of the junction unmatched. CDR3 amino acids: CASSLRTGSDNEQFF. CDR3 bases: TGTGCCAGCAGCTTACGGACAGGGTCCGACAATGAGCAGTTCTTC.

V and J are TRBV15 and TRBJ2-3; 9 positions agree with TRBD2. Germline CDR1 reads LNHNV; CDR2 reads YYDKDF (reference sequence). The CDR3 has 17 residues. V was pared by 0 bases and J by 6 bases, with 10 bases of the junction left unmatched. CDR3 in amino acids: CATSRDERGVQDDTQYF. The CDR3 DNA sequence: TGTGCCACCAGCAGAGATGAGCGGGGGGTCCAGGATGATACGCAGTATTTT.

The chain combines TRBV10-2 with TRBJ2-5; D unresolved. CDR3 length equals 12 residues. Trimming took off 4 bases at V and 5 bases at J, with 8 bases between the two ends. Germline V gene sequence: CDR1 WSHSY, CDR2 SAAADI. CDR3 loop: CASSGVGETQYF. DNA for the CDR3: TGCGCCAGCAGTGGGGTCGGGGAGACCCAGTACTTC.

The DNA of the CDR3 is TGTGCCAGCAGCTTAAGCTTTGACGAGCAGTACTTC. It is translated as CASSLSFDEQYF. The chain combines TRBV7-6 with TRBJ2-7; no definite D call. Looked up from germline, CDR1 is SGHVS and CDR2 is FNYEAQ. V lost 2 bases, J lost 5 bases, and 7 bases lay in between. The CDR3 sequence is 12 residues long.

V and J are TRBV24-1 and TRBJ1-4; 8 bases map to TRBD1. J gave up 2 bases and V 8 bases, and 6 bases lay outside the gene matches. Germline-derived CDR1 and CDR2 are KGHDR and SFDVKD. The CDR3 totals 15 residues. This CDR3 is CATTNDRGTNEKLFF. The CDR3 nucleotides read TGTGCCACCACTAACGACAGGGGCACTAATGAAAAACTGTTTTTT.

This clone was counted a few times. The gene calls are TRBV5-1 and TRBJ2-7; D unclear. The CDR3 is 15 amino acids. The germline V gene encodes CDR1 SGHRS and CDR2 YFSETQ. The V end was cut by 2 bases, the J end by 5 bases, with 17 bases between. The CDR3 sequence is CASSFIDLASNEQYF. DNA of the CDR3: TGCGCCAGCAGCTTCATTGACTTAGCTTCCAACGAGCAGTACTTC. The full variable domain, in which reference TRBV5-1 and TRBJ2-7 provide the parts outside the CDR3, is KAGVTQTPRYLIKTRGQQVTLSCSPISGHRSVSWYQQTPGQGLQFLFEYFSETQRNKGNFPGRFSGRQFSNSRSEMNVSTLELGDSALYLCASSFIDLASNEQYFGPGTRLTVT.

The genes are TRBV13 and TRBJ2-7, with D unclear. This CDR3 has 15 amino acids. V was shortened by 6 bases and J by 5 bases, with 20 bases between the two germline ends. Per germline, CDR1 PRHDT and CDR2 FYEKMQ (reference sequence). The CDR3 reads CASSPRYASFNEQYF. The CDR3, as DNA: TGTGCCAGCAGTCCCAGGTATGCGTCCTTTAACGAGCAGTACTTC.

This clone was detected only a few times. The rearrangement joins TRBV6-5 to TRBJ1-6; 8 nucleotides agree with TRBD1. With 5 bases clipped from V and 6 bases from J, the junction kept 3 bases outside the gene matches. The CDR3 loop spans 14 amino acids. The germline V gene has CDR1 MNHEY and CDR2 SVGAGI. CDR3 coding DNA: TGTGCCAGCAGTCGGACAGGGAGTAATTCACCCCTCCACTTT. Translating it yields CASSRTGSNSPLHF.

The chain has TRBV12-3 or TRBV12-4 and TRBJ1-2; tentative D call: TRBD1 (6 bases). V was shortened by 7 bases and J by 8 bases, with 17 bases between the two germline ends. The CDR3 has 13 amino acids. The CDR3 DNA sequence: TGTGCCAGCAACCTAGGACAGCCCACGGGCTACACCTTC. Protein: CASNLGQPTGYTF.

The chain carries TRBV5-1 and TRBJ1-4; D remains unclear. Germline V CDR1 and CDR2: SGHRS, YFSETQ. V dropped 4 bases and J dropped 4 bases, with 8 bases sitting between them. The CDR3 runs 13 residues. The CDR3 nucleotides read TGCGCCAGCAGCGCGGCCCATAATGAAAAACTGTTTTTT. Translation gives CASSAAHNEKLFF.

The J gene is TRBJ1-5, the V gene TRBV15, with unresolved D. CDR1 is LNHNV and CDR2 is YYDKDF in the germline V gene (reference sequence). Trimming removed 0 bases at V and 4 bases at J, with 10 bases between. CDR3 length: 15 residues. Written as DNA, the CDR3 is TGTGCCACCAGCAGAGAAGGCCGAGGGAATCAGCCCCAGCATTTT. It codes for CATSREGRGNQPQHF.

V gene TRBV5-1 combines with J gene TRBJ1-4; TRBD1 matches 7 bases. The germline gives CDR1 SGHRS, CDR2 YFSETQ. V trimming: 0 bases; J trimming: 7 bases; junction bases outside the gene matches: 0. This CDR3 region has 13 residues. CDR3 coding DNA: TGCGCCAGCAGCTTGGACAGGGGTGAAAAACTGTTTTTT. Amino acid sequence: CASSLDRGEKLFF.

J is TRBJ2-5 and V is TRBV12-3 or TRBV12-4; perhaps TRBD1 as D (6 bases). The CDR3 length is 13 residues. With 10 bases removed from V and 0 bases from J, the gap between germline ends came to 12 bases. The CDR3, as DNA: TGTGCCACCAATACAGGGTACCAAGAGACCCAGTACTTC. The encoded protein is CATNTGYQETQYF.

This chain uses TRBV7-3 with TRBJ2-1, with D unresolved. Germline V gives CDR1 SGHTA, CDR2 FQGTGA. V was clipped by 2 bases and J by 9 bases, with 8 bases between them. This CDR3 is 12 amino acids long. The CDR3 sequence: CASSLGQTEQFF. The CDR3 DNA reads TGTGCCAGCAGCTTAGGGCAGACTGAGCAGTTCTTC.

The J gene is TRBJ2-3, the V gene TRBV6-1, with unresolved D. This CDR3 spans 13 amino acids. Trimming shortened V by 1 base and J by 8 bases, and 10 bases separated the two germline ends. The germline V gene encodes CDR1 MNHNS and CDR2 SASEGT. The DNA for the CDR3 is TGTGCCAGCAGTGAAGTTATCCAGGCTACGCAGTATTTT. Amino acid sequence: CASSEVIQATQYF.

The chain joins TRBV6-1 to TRBJ2-2; weak D call: TRBD1 (5 bases). CDR1 MNHNS and CDR2 SASEGT come from the germline V gene. The V and J ends lost 1 base and 0 bases respectively, with 15 bases between them. The CDR3 extends over 18 amino acids. The CDR3 bases are TGTGCCAGCAGTGAAGGGTCGTGGGGCTCCACGAACACCGGGGAGCTGTTTTTT. It specifies CASSEGSWGSTNTGELFF.

By frequency in the sample, this clone is medium-sized. The chain uses TRBV2 and TRBJ2-7; weak D call: TRBD1 (5 bases). CDR1 and CDR2 from the germline V gene are SNHLY and FYNNEI. This CDR3 comprises 13 residues. Deletions cut 8 bases from V and 5 bases from J, with 16 bases between. CDR3 in amino acids: CASGIQGVNEQYF. The CDR3 nucleotides are TGTGCCAGCGGGATCCAGGGTGTCAACGAGCAGTACTTC.

V gene TRBV7-3 combines with J gene TRBJ1-1; 9 bases align to TRBD1. Germline CDR1 reads SGHTA; CDR2 reads FQGTGA. V lost 4 bases and J lost 1; bases outside the gene matches: 7. There are 16 residues in the CDR3. The CDR3 is CASSCKDRGPNTEAFF. The DNA of the CDR3 is TGTGCCAGCAGCTGCAAGGACAGGGGACCGAACACTGAAGCTTTCTTT.

The J gene is TRBJ1-5, the V gene TRBV6-1; a weak D match, TRBD1 (5 bases). V was cut by 3 bases and J by 3 bases, with 12 bases left in between. CDR3 length: 15 residues. Germline values: CDR1 MNHNS, CDR2 SASEGT. The CDR3 protein is CASSEQGGLNQPQHF. The CDR3 nucleotides are TGTGCCAGCAGTGAGCAGGGAGGCCTCAATCAGCCCCAGCATTTT.

The chain joins TRBV27 to TRBJ1-2; 8 bases fit TRBD1. There are 15 residues in the CDR3. J lost 0 bases, V lost 8 bases, and 8 bases had no gene match. CDR1 and CDR2 (germline): MNHEY, SMNVEV (reference sequence). The CDR3 DNA reads as TGTGCCAGCGGGTACCCGGGACAGGCTAACTATGGCTACACCTTC. Translating it yields CASGYPGQANYGYTF.

This chain joins TRBV5-6 and TRBJ2-3; tentative D call: TRBD2 (7 bases). The V gene's germline CDR1 is SGHDT and CDR2 YYEEEE. The CDR3 consists of 16 residues. Trimming took off 3 bases at V and 0 bases at J, with 14 bases between the two ends. In nucleotides, the CDR3 is TGTGCCAGCAGCTCACCGGGGGGCCCTAGCACAGATACGCAGTATTTT. Translating it yields CASSSPGGPSTDTQYF.

The chain combines TRBV24-1 with TRBJ2-3; no clear D gene. CDR1 is KGHDR, CDR2 SFDVKD, per germline. This CDR3 region has 13 residues. Deletions cut 4 bases from V and 6 bases from J, with 10 bases between. The chain's CDR3 is CATSDLRGDTQYF. The DNA for the CDR3 is TGTGCCACCAGTGACCTAAGAGGTGATACGCAGTATTTT.

V and J are TRBV3-1 (or the pseudogene TRBV3-2) and TRBJ1-1, with TRBD1 matching 11 bases. The CDR3 has 14 amino acids. Germline loops: CDR1 LGHDT, CDR2 YNNKEL (reference sequence). The V segment lost 4 bases and the J segment 10 bases; nucleotides outside the gene matches: 8. The CDR3 DNA follows: TGTGCCAGCAGCCCCCGGACAGGGGGCATAGTAGCTTTCTTT. Amino acid sequence: CASSPRTGGIVAFF.